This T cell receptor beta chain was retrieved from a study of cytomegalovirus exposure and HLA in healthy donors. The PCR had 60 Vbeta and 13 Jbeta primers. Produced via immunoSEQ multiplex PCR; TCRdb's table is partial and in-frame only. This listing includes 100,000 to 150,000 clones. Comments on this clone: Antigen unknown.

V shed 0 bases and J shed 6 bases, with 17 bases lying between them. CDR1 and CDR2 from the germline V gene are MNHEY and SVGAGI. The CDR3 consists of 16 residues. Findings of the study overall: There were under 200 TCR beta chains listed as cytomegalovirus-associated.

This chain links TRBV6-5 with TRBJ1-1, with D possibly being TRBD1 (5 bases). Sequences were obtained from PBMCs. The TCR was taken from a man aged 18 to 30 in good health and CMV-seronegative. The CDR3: CASSYSPGGRSSEAFF. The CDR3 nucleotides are TGTGCCAGCAGTTACTCGCCCGGGGGGAGAAGTTCTGAAGCTTTCTTT.